The T cell receptor beta chain described here comes from a study of blood T cell repertoires in COVID-19. At the level of the study: Collection of acute and convalescent COVID-19 samples took place in the United States, Italy and Spain.

Each participant's cohort was designated according to participant-reported clinical history. The germline CDR1 and CDR2 sequences are SQVTM and ANQGSEA. The CDR3 has 14 residues. V was clipped by 6 bases and J by 6 bases; unmatched bases: 10. Source study methods: Amplification of reference gene primers provided the estimated nucleated cell counts. The assay was immunoSEQ multiplex PCR, and TCRdb's table has in-frame clones only and misses some. D and trimming come from the DNA, and the V and J calls and clone size come from that table. Of around 250,000 clones in the sample, approximately 90% were seen once.

The TCR comes from a woman between 25 and 40 years old who had recovered from COVID-19. The rearrangement uses TRBV29-1 and TRBJ2-7; 11 bases match TRBD1. The sample consisted of PBMCs or T cells enriched from blood (not recorded which). The CDR3, as DNA: TGCAGCGTAACACTTTGGACAGGGGGCAGCGAGCAGTACTTC. Translation gives CSVTLWTGGSEQYF.